These T cell receptor beta chains were read from a single sample in a study of CD8 T cells in ankylosing spondylitis. TCRdb passed the 5' RACE reads through MiXCR, listing each CDR3 protein once. The data contain about 42,000 distinct CDR3 sequences, 3.5% to 4% of them singletons. Sequenced material: blood, either unsorted or a sorted T cell fraction (not recorded which). These receptors all stem from a female donor with ankylosing spondylitis or in good health (not recorded which). The conserved cysteine and the conserved F or W are not part of the CDR3 here. Fields, in order: J gene, V gene, CDR3 length, CDR3 protein.

>TRBJ2-3|TRBV9|15
ASSVATGGGPGDTQY
>TRBJ1-2|TRBV9|12
ASSGSSTNYGYT
>TRBJ2-5|TRBV9|11
ASSPDIQETQY
>TRBJ2-3|TRBV9|13
ASSVLLAATDTQY
>TRBJ2-1|TRBV9|14
ASSVDGRGGPNEQF
>TRBJ1-3|TRBV9|13
ASSTDTHSGNTIY
>TRBJ2-2|TRBV9|11
ASSVGRSGELF
>TRBJ1-4|TRBV9|12
ASSVTDGNEKLF
>TRBJ2-2|TRBV9|13
ASSVVAGFSGELF
>TRBJ2-3|TRBV9|13
ASSLQGRSVDTQY
>TRBJ2-2|TRBV9|9
ASSEAGELF
>TRBJ1-1|TRBV9|13
ASSVGVGIGTEAF
>TRBJ2-5|TRBV9|13
ASSDGRASQETQY
>TRBJ2-1|TRBV9|14
ASSPFGTSESNEQF
>TRBJ2-7|TRBV9|11
ASSVVTNTEQY
>TRBJ2-2|TRBV9|13
ASSVDVGNTGELF
>TRBJ2-3|TRBV9|15
ASSVGPAGSSTDTQY
>TRBJ2-2|TRBV9|12
ASSVSLNTGELF
>TRBJ1-2|TRBV9|12
ASSEGRTNYGYT
>TRBJ2-1|TRBV9|15
ASSVALVLAGDNEQF
>TRBJ1-6|TRBV9|13
ASSVAGAGNSPLH
>TRBJ1-2|TRBV9|11
ASSDAGTRGYT
>TRBJ2-1|TRBV9|16
ASSARGLAGGLYNEQF
>TRBJ2-3|TRBV9|14
ASSPDRLAGGDTQY
>TRBJ2-1|TRBV9|12
ASSAGHYRNEQF
>TRBJ2-3|TRBV9|15
ASSVEGLATRLDTQY
>TRBJ2-5|TRBV9|15
ASSVGPMAGQKETQY